This record concerns one TCR beta chain sequence. Sequencing was performed with immunoSEQ multiplex PCR; in TCRdb, only in-frame clones are kept and a portion is missing. The table lists a few million clones, 85% to 95% of them singletons, with roughly 0.15% in the top ten. The entry originates in a study of shared clonotypes between healthy human individuals. This CDR3 region has 13 residues. From germline, CDR1 is SQVTM and CDR2 ANQGSEA. V was pared by 3 bases and J by 4 bases, with 10 bases between. This chain uses TRBV29-1 with TRBJ1-3; D uncertain. The TCR was taken from a man between 18 and 35 years old in good health. Source material: naive CD4+ T cells sorted from blood. The subset: CD45RA+ positively selected. In DNA form, the CDR3 reads TGCAGCGTTGACCCGGGCCTCGGAAACACCATATATTTT. Translated: CSVDPGLGNTIYF.